The present T cell receptor beta chain was sequenced within a study of T-cell memory formation after mild COVID-19. Germline V lookup: CDR1 LNHNV, CDR2 YYDKDF (reference sequence). The CDR3 totals 17 residues. Trimming removed 0 bases at V and 0 bases at J, with 11 bases between. TCRdb fed the 5' RACE reads into MiXCR, producing one record per CDR3 protein. The sample records about 210,000 distinct CDR3 sequences, more than 25% being singletons. About this clonotype: Its antigen is unknown.

Study-level points and caveats: CD4+ contracting clones were found mainly in CM and EM, and CD8+ ones in EMRA.

The chain uses TRBV15 and TRBJ2-2; a weak D match, TRBD1 (6 bases). This clonotype was sampled from an adult woman who had mild COVID-19 (a few samples of this study predate the infection). Cell type and time point are not known. The sequenced sample consisted of PBMCs or a T cell subset sorted from them (not recorded which). In nucleotides, the CDR3 is TGTGCCACCAGCAGAGAGGGACACCTGACGAACACCGGGGAGCTGTTTTTT. This translates into CATSREGHLTNTGELFF. The full variable domain, its missing parts supplied by reference TRBV15 and TRBJ2-2, is DAMVIQNPRYQVTQFGKPVTLSCSQTLNHNVMYWYQQKSSQAPKLLFHYYDKDFNNEADTPDNFQSRRPNTSFCFLDIRSPGLGDTAMYLCATSREGHLTNTGELFFGEGSRLTVL.